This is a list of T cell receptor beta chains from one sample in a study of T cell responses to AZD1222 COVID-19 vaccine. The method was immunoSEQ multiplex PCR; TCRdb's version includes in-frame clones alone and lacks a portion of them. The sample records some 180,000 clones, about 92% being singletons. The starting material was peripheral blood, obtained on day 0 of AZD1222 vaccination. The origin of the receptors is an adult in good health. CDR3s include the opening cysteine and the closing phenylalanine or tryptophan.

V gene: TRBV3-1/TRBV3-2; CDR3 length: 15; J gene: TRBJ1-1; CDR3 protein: CASSPSGNGYTEAFF
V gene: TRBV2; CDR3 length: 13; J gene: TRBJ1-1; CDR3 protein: CASSNTGNTEAFF
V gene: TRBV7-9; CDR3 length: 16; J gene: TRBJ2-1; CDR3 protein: CASSQPTSGRAWEQFF
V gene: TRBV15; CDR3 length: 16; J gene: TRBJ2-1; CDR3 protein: CATSRGRELDYNEQFF
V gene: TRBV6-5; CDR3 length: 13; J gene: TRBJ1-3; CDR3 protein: CASRSNQGNTIYF
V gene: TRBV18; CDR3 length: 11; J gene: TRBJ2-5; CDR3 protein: CASSSQETQYF
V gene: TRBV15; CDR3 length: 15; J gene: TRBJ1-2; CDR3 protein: CATRWTGGSIDGYTF
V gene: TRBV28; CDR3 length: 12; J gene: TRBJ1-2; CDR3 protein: CASSLRGYGYTF
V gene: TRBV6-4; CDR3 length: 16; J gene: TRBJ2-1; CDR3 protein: CASSPNRAGGPDEQFF
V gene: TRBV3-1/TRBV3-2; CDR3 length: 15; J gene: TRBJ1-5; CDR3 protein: CASSQGESRNQPQHF
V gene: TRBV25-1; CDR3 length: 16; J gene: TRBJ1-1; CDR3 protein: CASSEYFAGQDTEAFF
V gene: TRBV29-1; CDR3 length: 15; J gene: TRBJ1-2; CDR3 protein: CSVEDPLQGIYGYTF
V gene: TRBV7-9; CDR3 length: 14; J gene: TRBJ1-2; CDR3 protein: CASSLGGVGYGYTF
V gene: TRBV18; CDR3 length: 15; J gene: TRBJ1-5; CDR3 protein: CASSPLGLGGVPQHF
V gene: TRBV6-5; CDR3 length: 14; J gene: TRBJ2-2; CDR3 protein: CASTQTTDTGELFF
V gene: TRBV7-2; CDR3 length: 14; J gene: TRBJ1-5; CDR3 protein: CASSSTVSNQPQHF
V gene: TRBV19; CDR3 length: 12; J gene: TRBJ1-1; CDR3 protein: CASSTWNTEAFF
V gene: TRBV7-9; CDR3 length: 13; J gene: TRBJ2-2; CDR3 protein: CASSLSEPGELFF
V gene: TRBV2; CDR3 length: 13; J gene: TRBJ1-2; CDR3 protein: CASSLDINYGYTF
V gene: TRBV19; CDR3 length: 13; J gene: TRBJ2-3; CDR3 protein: CASSISGGLTQYF
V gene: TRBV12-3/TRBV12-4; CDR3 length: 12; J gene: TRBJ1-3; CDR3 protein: CASSLKVFALYF
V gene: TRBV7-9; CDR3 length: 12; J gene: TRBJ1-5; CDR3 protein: CASSSLNRPQHF
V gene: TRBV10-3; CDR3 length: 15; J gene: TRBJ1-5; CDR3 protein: CAISESTLPHQPQHF
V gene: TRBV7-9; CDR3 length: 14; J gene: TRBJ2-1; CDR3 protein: CASSLEGRNNEQFF
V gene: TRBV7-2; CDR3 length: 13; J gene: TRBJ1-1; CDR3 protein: CASRPGPSTEAFF
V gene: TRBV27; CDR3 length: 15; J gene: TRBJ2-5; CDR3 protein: CASSLLRGDQETQYF
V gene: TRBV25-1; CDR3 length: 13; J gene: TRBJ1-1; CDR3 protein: CASRETGNTEAFF
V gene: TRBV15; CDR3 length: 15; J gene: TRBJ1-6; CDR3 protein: CATSRDRDSNSPLHF
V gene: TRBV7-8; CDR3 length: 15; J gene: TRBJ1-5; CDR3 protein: CASSFLTGANQPQHF
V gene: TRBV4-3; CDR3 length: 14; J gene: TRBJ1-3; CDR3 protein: CASSQGQGEYTIYF
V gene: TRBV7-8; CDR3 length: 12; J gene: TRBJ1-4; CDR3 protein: CASSLGGGKLFF
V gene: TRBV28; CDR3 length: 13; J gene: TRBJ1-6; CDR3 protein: CASLMGQGRTLHF
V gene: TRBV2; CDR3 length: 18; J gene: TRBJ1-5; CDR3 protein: CASSNWGQTSRGGQPQHF
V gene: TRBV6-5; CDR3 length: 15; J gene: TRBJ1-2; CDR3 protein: CASSYSRGVDSGYTF
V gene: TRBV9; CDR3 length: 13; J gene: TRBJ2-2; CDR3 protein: CASSAPNTGELFF
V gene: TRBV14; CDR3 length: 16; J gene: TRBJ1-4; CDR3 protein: CASSQPTGSPNEKLFF
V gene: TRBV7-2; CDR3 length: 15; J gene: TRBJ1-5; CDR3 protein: CASSLVDGRAQPQHF
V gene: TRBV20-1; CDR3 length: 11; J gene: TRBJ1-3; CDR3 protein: CSARVGNTIYF
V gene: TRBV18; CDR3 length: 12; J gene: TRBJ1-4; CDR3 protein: CASSPDREKLFF
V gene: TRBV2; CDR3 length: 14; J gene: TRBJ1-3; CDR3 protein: CASKTGGNGNTIYF
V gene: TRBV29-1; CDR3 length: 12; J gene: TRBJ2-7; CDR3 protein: CSVGPDSYEQYF
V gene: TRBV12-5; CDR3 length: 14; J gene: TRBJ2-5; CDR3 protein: CASGPGHPQETQYF
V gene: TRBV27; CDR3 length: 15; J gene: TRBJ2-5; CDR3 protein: CASSPPGRGQETQYF
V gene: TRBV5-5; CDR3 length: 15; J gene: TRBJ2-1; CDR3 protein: CASRAAGTTYNEQFF
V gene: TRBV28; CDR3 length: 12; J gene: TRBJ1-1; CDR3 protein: CASSPLGAEAFF
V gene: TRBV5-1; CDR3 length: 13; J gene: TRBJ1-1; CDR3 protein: CASSLNSNTEAFF
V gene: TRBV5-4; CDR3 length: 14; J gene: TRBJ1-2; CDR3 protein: CASSQGQPNYGYTF
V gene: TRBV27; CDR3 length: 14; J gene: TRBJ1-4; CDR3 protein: CASSPGPLNEKLFF
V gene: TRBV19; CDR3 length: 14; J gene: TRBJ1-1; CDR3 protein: CASIIWGLYTEAFF
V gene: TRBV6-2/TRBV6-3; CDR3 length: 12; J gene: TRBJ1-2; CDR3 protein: CASSYYRDGYTF
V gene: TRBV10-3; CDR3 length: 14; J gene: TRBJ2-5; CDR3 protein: CAISPSDKQETQYF
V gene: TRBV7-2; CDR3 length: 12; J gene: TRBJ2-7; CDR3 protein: CASSFYSREQYF
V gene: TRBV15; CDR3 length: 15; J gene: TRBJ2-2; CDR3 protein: CATSRRTGNTGELFF